This T cell receptor (beta chain) was recovered during a study of T cells in localized non-small cell lung cancer. Study-wide findings and caveats: A denser population of T cells in blood accompanied longer overall survival. A single tumor region was sequenced, leaving heterogeneity possible. Paired adjacent lung recovered a median roughly 50 of the top 100 tumor clones. Of the tissues analyzed, uninvolved adjacent lung showed maximal T cell clonality, greater than tumor.

Points on this clone: Antigen: not known.

Germline V gives CDR1 SGHVS, CDR2 FQNEAQ. The CDR3 runs 13 residues. Trimming took 6 bases from V and 7 from J, leaving 13 bases between them. Method: immunoSEQ multiplex PCR; TCRdb's copy keeps in-frame clones and lacks some. The sample holds 40,000 to 65,000 clones; roughly 84% are singletons and the top ten take about 17%. V is TRBV7-8 and J is TRBJ2-1; possibly TRBD2 for D (6 bases). The sequencing used peripheral blood mononuclear cells, collected before any cancer treatment. The TCR comes from a man aged 35 to 69 with stage III lung adenocarcinoma. CDR3 nucleotide sequence: TGTGCCAGCAGGAGAATCGCGGGAAATGAGCAGTTCTTC. This encodes CASRRIAGNEQFF. The complete variable domain, with remaining parts taken from reference TRBV7-8 and TRBJ2-1, reads GAGVSQSPRYKVAKRGQDVALRCDPISGHVSLFWYQQALGQGPEFLTYFQNEAQLDKSGLPSDRFFAERPEGSVSTLKIQRTQQEDSAVYLCASRRIAGNEQFFGPGTRLTVL.